In its sample, the clone carrying this T cell receptor beta chain was seen a few times. No antigen is known for it. This entry is derived from a study of T cell responses to AZD1222 COVID-19 vaccine. TCRdb's table, derived via immunoSEQ multiplex PCR, lists solely in-frame clones and lacks some. The sample lists about 100,000 clones, about 90% occurring once. Study results and limitations: Among those given AZD1222, only five to seven were seropositive at baseline. Repertoires were sampled only after the peak T cell response. With dominance at 160-218 and 743-854, vaccine-associated CD4 TCRs spanned spike.

The ends were cut back, 1 base at V and 2 bases at J, with 8 bases in the middle. The germline gives CDR1 SGHTA, CDR2 FQGNSA. The CDR3 is made up of 14 amino acids. The source was peripheral blood, collected on day 0 of MenACWY control vaccination. The chain uses TRBV7-2 and TRBJ1-2; unclear D gene. This clonotype was obtained from an adult in good health. CDR3 loop: CASSLDVTNYGYTF. In DNA, the CDR3 is TGTGCCAGCAGCTTAGATGTCACAAACTATGGCTACACCTTC.